What follows are 32 T cell receptor delta chains derived from one specimen sequenced in a study of gamma-delta T cells after stem cell transplantation. TCRdb re-called the RT-PCR reads through CATT. The sample has 1,400 or so delta-chain clones, approximately 14% seen once. Sequenced material: gamma-delta T cells. The source is a human donor. It is not recorded whose cells these are; they may come from a transplant donor.

This clone was seen only a few times. A far larger clone is just one base off, so this is likely a read error. CDR3 nucleotide sequence: TGTGCCTGTGACACATCTTTGGGGGAGTGCACCGATAAACTCATCTTT. Its translation: CACDTSLGECTDKLIF. V is TRDV2 and J is TRDJ1; TRDD3 agrees at 7 bases. Germline CDR1 reads GEAIGNYY; CDR2 reads EKD. The CDR3 totals 16 residues. V lost 1 base to trimming and J lost 1 base; unmatched junction nucleotides: 8.

This clone was counted only a few times. This likely came from a read error, as a far larger clone is one base away. Other DNA sequences in the sample encode the same CDR3. This chain joins TRDV2 and TRDJ1; no clear D gene. Germline CDR1 and CDR2: GEAIGNYY and EKD. There are 14 residues in the CDR3. Here the CDR3 DNA reads TGCGCCTGTGACACCCTTATGGGCACCGATAAACTCATCTTT. It codes for CACDTLMGTDKLIF.

Notes on this clone: This likely reflects a read error, since a far larger clone is one base away. The J gene is TRDJ1, the V gene TRDV2, with 8 positions matching TRDD3. Germline trimming cut 3 bases from V and 0 bases from J; bases unmatched to any gene: 17. Germline lookup yields CDR1 GEAIGNYY and CDR2 EKD. The CDR3 is made up of 19 amino acids. As DNA, the CDR3 is TGTGCCTGTGACCCGATTCCCCGCGTCGCACTGGGGGACACCGATAAACTCATCTTT. This translates into CACDPIPRVALGDTDKLIF.

Only a few counts were recorded for this clone. This DNA's translation and the protein TCRdb lists, from a much larger clone, do not match at residue 4, likely due to a read error; the protein shown is translated from the DNA. This rearrangement joins TRDV2 to TRDJ1; TRDD3 agrees at 12 bases. Germline loops: CDR1 GEAIGNYY, CDR2 EKD. Germline trimming cut 5 bases from V and 0 bases from J; bases unmatched to any gene: 15. The CDR3 extends over 19 amino acids. The CDR3 loop is CACGGVVLGDTSYTDKLIF. The CDR3, as DNA: TGTGCCTGTGGCGGGGTCGTACTGGGGGATACCTCGTACACCGATAAACTCATCTTT.

About this clone itself: Translating this DNA gives a protein that differs at residue 2 from the TCRdb one, which belongs to a much larger clone; a read error is likely, and the protein shown is this translation. The V gene is TRDV2, the J gene TRDJ1, with 9 bases fitting TRDD3. The CDR3 runs 16 residues. From germline, CDR1 is GEAIGNYY and CDR2 EKD. CDR3 amino acids: CSCDTVWGIGPDKLIF. The CDR3 DNA reads TGTTCCTGTGACACCGTTTGGGGGATAGGACCCGATAAACTCATCTTT.

Details on this clone: One base separates it from a far larger clone, so it is likely a read error. Different DNA sequences within this sample yield the same CDR3. The rearrangement links TRDV2 to TRDJ1; D is undetermined. In germline, CDR1 is GEAIGNYY, CDR2 EKD. The CDR3 runs 16 residues. V dropped 4 bases and J dropped 2 bases, with 19 bases sitting between them. The CDR3 DNA reads TGTGCCTGTGATTCCGTCTCCAAAGGAGATACCGATAAACTCATCTTT. Translated: CACDSVSKGDTDKLIF.

The table lists this clone with a few counts. This likely traces to a read error, being one base from a far larger clone. The sample holds other DNA sequences that translate to the same CDR3. The rearrangement links TRDV2 to TRDJ1; 8 bases line up with TRDD3. Germline V gene lookup returns CDR1 GEAIGNYY and CDR2 EKD. This CDR3 is 17 amino acids long. CDR3 sequence: CACDTVLLGDPTDKLIF. The CDR3 DNA follows: TGTGCCTGTGACACCGTGCTTCTGGGGGACCCCACCGATAAACTAATCTTT.

This clone has more than one count but fewer than ten. With a far larger clone one base away, a read error is the likely cause. In the same sample, other DNA sequences code for this CDR3. V is TRDV2 and J is TRDJ1; D not resolved. Germline V gene lookup returns CDR1 GEAIGNYY and CDR2 EKD. The CDR3 totals 17 residues. The CDR3 sequence: CACDTVLGSQYTDKLIF. CDR3 nucleotides: TGTGCCTGTGACACGGTACTCGGGTCCCAGTACACCGATAAGCTCATCTTT.

This clone was seen a few times. One base separates it from a far larger clone, so it is likely a read error. Other DNA sequences within the sample encode an identical CDR3. This sequence joins TRDV2 and TRDJ1; 8 bases match TRDD3. Unmatched junction bases numbered 29, after V lost 0 bases and J lost 0 bases. The length of the CDR3 is 24 residues. Germline V CDR1 and CDR2: GEAIGNYY, EKD. The CDR3 nucleotides are TGTGCCTGTGACACCGTTCTACGACCTGGTACTGGGGGTACCCCTGAAGGGTACACCGATAAACTCATCTTT. It specifies CACDTVLRPGTGGTPEGYTDKLIF.

Turning to this clone: This likely came from a read error, as a far larger clone is one base away. This same CDR3 is encoded by further DNA sequences in the sample. The CDR3: CACDYVSPLSLGDTRDTDKLIF. The CDR3 DNA sequence: TGTGCCTGTGACTATGTATCCCCCTTGAGTCTGGGGGACACGCGGGACACCGATAAACTCATCTTT. The chain recombines TRDV2 with TRDJ1, with 8 positions matching TRDD3. Germline lookup yields CDR1 GEAIGNYY and CDR2 EKD. The ends lost 3 bases at V and 0 bases at J; junction bases unmatched: 26. The CDR3 consists of 22 residues.

This clone has just a few counts. A far larger clone lies a single base away; this is likely a read error. The same CDR3 is also encoded by other DNA sequences in this sample. The rearrangement uses TRDV2 and TRDJ1; 8 positions agree with TRDD3. CDR1 GEAIGNYY and CDR2 EKD come from the germline V gene. The CDR3 is made up of 17 amino acids. The CDR3 DNA is TGTGCCTGCGACACCTTGGGGGATGGGACGTACACCGATAAACTCATCTTT. Protein sequence: CACDTLGDGTYTDKLIF.

As to this clone: A much bigger clone sits one base away, suggesting this may be a read error. Other DNA sequences from this sample encode an identical CDR3 as well. The genes are TRDV1 and TRDJ1; 7 positions match TRDD2. Germline V CDR1 and CDR2: TSWWSYY, QGS. This CDR3 contains 23 residues. The CDR3 is CALWRSYPFLLVDKAAITDKLIF. The CDR3, as DNA: TGTGCTCTTTGGCGATCTTATCCGTTCCTACTAGTGGATAAGGCGGCGATCACCGATAAACTCATCTTC.

In the case of this clone: TCRdb pairs this DNA with a much larger clone's protein that differs at residue 18, likely a read error; the protein shown was translated from the DNA. The chain links TRDV2 to TRDJ1; 10 nucleotides line up with TRDD3. The CDR3 is 21 residues long. CDR1 and CDR2 (germline): GEAIGNYY, EKD. The CDR3 coding sequence is TGTGCCTGTGACAGGGTTCCTTCTTCCACCGGTGGGGGATACTTCACCGATAACCTCATCTTT. Protein sequence: CACDRVPSSTGGGYFTDNLIF.

This clone turned up a few times. TCRdb shows a much larger clone's protein in place of this DNA's translation, and the two differ at residue 11, likely through a read error; the protein shown is translated from the DNA. This chain links TRDV2 with TRDJ1; 9 positions agree with TRDD3. Germline V gene sequence: CDR1 GEAIGNYY, CDR2 EKD. The CDR3 extends over 18 amino acids. With V trimmed by 2 bases and J by 0 bases, 12 bases remained unmatched. The CDR3 reads CACDNLLGDPTDTDKLIF. In nucleotides, the CDR3 is TGTGCCTGTGACAACTTACTGGGGGACCCTACCGACACCGATAAACTCATCTTT.

In regard to this clone: A far larger clone is one nucleotide away, so this likely arose from a read error. Other DNA sequences within the sample encode an identical CDR3. The chain is built from TRDV2 and TRDJ1; 10 bases match TRDD3. This CDR3 spans 18 amino acids. Germline values: CDR1 GEAIGNYY, CDR2 EKD. The V and J ends lost 3 bases and 0 bases, in that order; junction bases with no gene match: 12. CDR3 bases: TGTGCCTGTGACGACCTACTGGGGGATTCACAGTACACCGATAAACTCATCTTT. Translation: CACDDLLGDSQYTDKLIF.

This clone showed up just a few times. The mismatch at residue 4 between this DNA's translation and the TCRdb protein of a much larger clone likely reflects a read error; the protein shown is translated from the DNA. This chain links TRDV2 with TRDJ1; 7 bases match TRDD3. CDR1 is GEAIGNYY, CDR2 EKD, per germline. The CDR3 consists of 18 residues. CDR3 DNA sequence: TGTGCCTGTGGCACCGTCGGGGCTGGGGGGCAGTACACCGATAAACTCATCTTT. Protein: CACGTVGAGGQYTDKLIF.

Turning to this clone: This likely came from a read error, as a far larger clone is one base away. This CDR3 is also generated by other DNA sequences in the sample. The chain is built from TRDV2 and TRDJ2, with 9 bases lining up with TRDD3. V was clipped by 0 bases and J by 8 bases; unmatched bases: 3. CDR1 is GEAIGNYY and CDR2 is EKD in the germline V gene. The CDR3 sequence is 14 residues long. The CDR3 spells CACDTVGDKAQLFF. For the CDR3, the DNA is TGTGCCTGTGACACCGTGGGGGATAAGGCACAACTCTTCTTT.

On this clone: The protein in TCRdb stems from a much larger clone and differs at residue 11 from this DNA's translation, likely a read error; here the protein is translated from the DNA. The rearrangement links TRDV2 to TRDJ1; 11 bases agree with TRDD3. The CDR3 runs 18 residues. The trim removed 2 bases at V and 2 bases at J, leaving 12 bases unmatched. Germline-derived CDR1 and CDR2 are GEAIGNYY and EKD. CDR3 sequence: CACDNLILGDIITDKLIF. In DNA, the CDR3 is TGTGCCTGTGACAACCTAATACTGGGGGATATTATAACCGATAAACTCATCTTT.

Of note for this clone: A read error is likely here: a far larger clone is one base away. The sample holds other DNA sequences that translate to the same CDR3. The V gene is TRDV2, the J gene TRDJ1; 13 bases match TRDD3. Germline-derived CDR1 and CDR2 are GEAIGNYY and EKD. The V and J ends lost 1 base and 2 bases, in that order; junction bases with no gene match: 6. CDR3 size: 17 residues. The CDR3 is CACDTVLGDTGTDKLIF. The CDR3 DNA is TGTGCCTGTGACACGGTACTGGGGGATACGGGGACCGATAAACTCATCTTT.

This clone is termed large (0.1 to 1%). The sample holds other DNA sequences that translate to the same CDR3. The genes are TRDV2 and TRDJ1, with TRDD3 matching 7 bases. The CDR3 covers 19 residues. V dropped 0 bases and J dropped 4; count of bases not matched to a gene: 19. Germline-derived CDR1 and CDR2 are GEAIGNYY and EKD. In nucleotides, the CDR3 is TGTGCCTGTGACACCGGAGCCCTGGGATACTCTATTCAACTCGATAAACTCATCTTT. It translates to CACDTGALGYSIQLDKLIF.

This clone was picked up a small number of times. The chain links TRDV2 to TRDJ1, with 7 nucleotides matching TRDD3. The CDR3 is 15 amino acids. Per germline, CDR1 GEAIGNYY and CDR2 EKD. Trimming at V came to 0 bases and at J to 1 base, leaving 4 bases not matched to a gene. CDR3 sequence: CACDTLGERTDKLIF. The CDR3 DNA reads as TGTGCCTGTGACACCTTGGGGGAGCGCACCGATAAACTCATCTTT.

This clone was counted a few times. V gene TRDV2 combines with J gene TRDJ3; 13 positions match TRDD3. The CDR3 spans 21 residues. The J segment lost 2 bases and the V segment lost 0 bases, leaving 9 bases of the junction unmatched. Germline assignment: CDR1 GEAIGNYY and CDR2 EKD. CDR3 protein: CACDTLRTGGYGPWDTRQMFF. CDR3 bases: TGTGCCTGTGACACCTTACGTACTGGGGGATACGGACCCTGGGACACCCGACAGATGTTTTTC.

This clone is hyperexpanded (1% or more) within its sample. Other DNA sequences in the same sample also yield this CDR3. The chain links TRDV2 to TRDJ3; TRDD3 aligns across 7 bases. Germline V gene sequence: CDR1 GEAIGNYY, CDR2 EKD. After removal of 3 bases from V and 0 bases from J, the junction contained 13 bases not matched to a gene. CDR3 size: 20 residues. CDR3 protein: CACDAILGTSRSWDTRQMFF. The CDR3 DNA follows: TGTGCCTGTGACGCTATACTGGGGACATCCCGCTCCTGGGACACCCGACAGATGTTTTTC.

About this clone: The TCRdb protein comes from a much larger clone and disagrees with this DNA's translation at residue 5, likely due to a read error; the protein given here is derived from the DNA. The genes are TRDV2 and TRDJ1; 11 bases align to TRDD3. The germline gives CDR1 GEAIGNYY, CDR2 EKD. Trimming removed 3 bases from V and 10 bases from J; junction bases left unmatched: 15. CDR3 length: 16 amino acids. CDR3 nucleotide sequence: TGTGCCTGTGACGCACTTGACGCTGGGGGATACTATAGACTCATCTTT. Protein: CACDALDAGGYYRLIF.

This clone has only a few counts. A far larger clone is a single base away, which makes a read error likely. The V call is TRDV1, the J call TRDJ1, with D possibly TRDD2 on 6 matching bases. The CDR3 is made up of 22 amino acids. Germline loops: CDR1 TSWWSYY, CDR2 QGS. Trimming cost V 3 bases and J 0 bases, with 32 bases left between them. CDR3 nucleotide sequence: TGTGCTCTTGGGGACCTTCCACTCTCCCCTTTTCTGGAGGACCGTTACACCGATAAACTCATCTTT. This codes for CALGDLPLSPFLEDRYTDKLIF.

This clone was observed a few times. A far larger clone is off by one base, so a read error is likely. The rearrangement joins TRDV2 to TRDJ3; D gene ambiguous. CDR1 is GEAIGNYY, CDR2 EKD, per germline. This CDR3 is 23 amino acids long. With 0 bases removed from V and 5 bases from J, the gap between germline ends came to 31 bases. CDR3 in DNA: TGTGCCTGTGACACCGTCCGACGGTCCGCTGGAATCGGGTATCTCCGGGACACCCGACAGATGTTTTTC. Translating gives CACDTVRRSAGIGYLRDTRQMFF.

This clone was detected a few times. A far larger clone lies a single base away; this is likely a read error. Additional DNA sequences in this sample encode the identical CDR3. The chain uses TRDV2 and TRDJ1; D might be TRDD1 (5 bases). The germline CDR1 and CDR2 sequences are GEAIGNYY and EKD. With 4 bases removed from V and 3 bases from J, the gap between germline ends came to 11 bases. This CDR3 comprises 13 residues. CDR3 in amino acids: CACDTIGADKLIF. In DNA, the CDR3 is TGTGCCTGTGATACAATAGGGGCCGATAAACTCATCTTT.

About this clone itself: A far more abundant clone sits one base away, making this likely a read error. The sample contains more than one DNA sequence encoding this CDR3. This chain's CDR3 is CACDGLGDTDKLIF. The CDR3 DNA sequence: TGTGCCTGTGACGGGCTGGGGGATACCGATAAACTCATCTTT. V gene TRDV2 combines with J gene TRDJ1; 9 bases agree with TRDD3. The V gene's germline CDR1 is GEAIGNYY and CDR2 EKD. V trimming: 3 bases; J trimming: 2 bases; junction bases outside the gene matches: 3. The CDR3 has 14 residues.

This clone is hyperexpanded. At the DNA level, this CDR3 is encoded by other sequences in the same sample as well. The chain uses TRDV2 and TRDJ1; 7 bases map to TRDD3. Germline V gives CDR1 GEAIGNYY, CDR2 EKD. The CDR3 runs 15 residues. The V gene end was trimmed by 1 base and the J gene end by 6 bases; junction bases not matched to a gene: 10. The CDR3 here is CACDTASMGENKLIF. The CDR3 bases are TGTGCCTGTGACACGGCCAGTATGGGGGAGAATAAACTCATCTTT.

This clone has only a few counts. TCRdb pairs this DNA with a much larger clone's protein that differs at residue 14, likely a read error; the protein shown was translated from the DNA. This chain links TRDV2 with TRDJ1; 13 bases match TRDD3. The CDR3 contains 18 residues. The V gene's germline CDR1 is GEAIGNYY and CDR2 EKD. The DNA for the CDR3 is TGTGCCTGTGACACCTTACGTACTGGGGGATACGACACCCATAAACTCATCTTT. Translating it yields CACDTLRTGGYDTHKLIF.

Of note for this clone: The likely explanation is a read error, given a far larger clone one base away. The sample contains more than one DNA sequence encoding this CDR3. The chain is built from TRDV2 and TRDJ1, with D perhaps TRDD3 (5 bases). The CDR3 is made up of 17 amino acids. CDR1 and CDR2 from the germline V gene are GEAIGNYY and EKD. The CDR3 spells CACDRAGNEKYTDKLIF. CDR3 nucleotide sequence: TGTGCCTGCGACAGGGCGGGGAACGAAAAGTACACCGATAAACTCATCTTT.

This clone ranks as medium-sized (0.01 to 0.1%). Other DNA sequences in this specimen translate into the identical CDR3. The V and J genes are TRDV1 and TRDJ1; 10 bases line up with TRDD3. The CDR3 sequence is 27 residues long. V dropped 6 bases and J dropped 2; count of bases not matched to a gene: 42. The germline CDR1 and CDR2 sequences are TSWWSYY and QGS. The CDR3 region is CALGPTYAFLRPNWGILPTQYTDKLIF. In DNA form, the CDR3 reads TGTGCTCTTGGTCCCACTTACGCGTTCCTACGACCTAATTGGGGGATACTCCCAACGCAATATACCGATAAACTCATCTTT.